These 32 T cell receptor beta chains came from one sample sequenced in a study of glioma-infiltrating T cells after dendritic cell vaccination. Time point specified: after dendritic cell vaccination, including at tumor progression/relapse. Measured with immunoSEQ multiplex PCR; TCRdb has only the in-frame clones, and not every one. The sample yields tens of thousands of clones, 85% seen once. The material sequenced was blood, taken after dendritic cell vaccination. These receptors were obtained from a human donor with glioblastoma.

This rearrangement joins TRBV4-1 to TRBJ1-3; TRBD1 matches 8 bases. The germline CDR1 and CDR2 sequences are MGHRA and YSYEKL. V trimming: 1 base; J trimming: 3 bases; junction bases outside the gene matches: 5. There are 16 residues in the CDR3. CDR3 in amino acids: CASSQGTGQVGNTIYF. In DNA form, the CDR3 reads TGCGCCAGCAGCCAAGGGACGGGACAGGTTGGAAACACCATATATTTT.

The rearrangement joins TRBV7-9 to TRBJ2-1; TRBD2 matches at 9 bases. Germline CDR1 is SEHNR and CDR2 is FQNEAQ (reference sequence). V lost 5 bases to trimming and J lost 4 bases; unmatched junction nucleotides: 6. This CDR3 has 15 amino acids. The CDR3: CASSPSGGLYNEQFF. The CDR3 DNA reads TGTGCCAGCAGCCCGAGCGGGGGGCTTTACAATGAGCAGTTCTTC. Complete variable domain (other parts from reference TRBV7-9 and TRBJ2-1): DTGVSQNPRHKITKRGQNVTFRCDPISEHNRLYWYRQTLGQGPEFLTYFQNEAQLEKSRLLSDRFSAERPKGSFSTLEIQRTEQGDSAMYLCASSPSGGLYNEQFFGPGTRLTVL.

This CDR3 is CASSLELHTQYF. The CDR3 coding sequence is TGTGCCAGCAGCTTAGAACTTCATACGCAGTATTTT. The V call is TRBV7-6, the J call TRBJ2-3; D is unresolved. Germline lookup yields CDR1 SGHVS and CDR2 FNYEAQ. CDR3 length equals 12 residues. Trimming shortened V by 1 base and J by 7 bases, and 6 bases separated the two germline ends. The variable domain in full, completed from reference TRBV7-6 and TRBJ2-3, reads GAGVSQSPRYKVTKRGQDVALRCDPISGHVSLYWYRQALGQGPEFLTYFNYEAQQDKSGLPNDRFSAERPEGSISTLTIQRTEQRDSAMYRCASSLELHTQYFGPGTRLTVL.

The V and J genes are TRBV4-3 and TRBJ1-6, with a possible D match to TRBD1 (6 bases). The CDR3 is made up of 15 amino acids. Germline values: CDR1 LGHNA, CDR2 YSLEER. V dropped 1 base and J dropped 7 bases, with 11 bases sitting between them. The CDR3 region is CASSQGDQGNSPLHF. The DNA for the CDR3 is TGCGCCAGCAGCCAAGGGGATCAGGGGAATTCACCCCTCCACTTT.

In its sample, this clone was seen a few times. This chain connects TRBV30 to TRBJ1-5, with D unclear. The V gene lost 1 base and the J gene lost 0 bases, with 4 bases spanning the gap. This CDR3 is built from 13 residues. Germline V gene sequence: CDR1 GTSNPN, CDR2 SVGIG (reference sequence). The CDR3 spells CAWSGSSNQPQHF. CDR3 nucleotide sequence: TGTGCCTGGAGTGGGAGTAGCAATCAGCCCCAGCATTTT.

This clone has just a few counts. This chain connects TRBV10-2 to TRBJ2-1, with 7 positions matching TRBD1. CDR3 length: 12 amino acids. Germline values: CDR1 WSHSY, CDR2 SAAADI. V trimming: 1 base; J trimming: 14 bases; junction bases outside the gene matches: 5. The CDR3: CASSEFRDRKFF. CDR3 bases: TGCGCCAGCAGTGAGTTCCGGGACAGAAAGTTCTTC.

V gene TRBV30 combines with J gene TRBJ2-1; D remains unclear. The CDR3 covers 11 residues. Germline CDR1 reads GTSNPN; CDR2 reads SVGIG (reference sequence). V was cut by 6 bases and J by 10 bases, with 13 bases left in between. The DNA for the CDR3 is TGTGCCTGCAAAAAGACACGCGAGCAGTTCTTC. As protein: CACKKTREQFF.

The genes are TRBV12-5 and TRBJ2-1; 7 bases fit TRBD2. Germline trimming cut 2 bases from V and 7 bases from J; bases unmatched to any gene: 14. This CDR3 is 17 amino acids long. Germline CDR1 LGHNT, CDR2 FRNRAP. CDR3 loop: CASGLPPGGCSGNEQFF. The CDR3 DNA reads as TGTGCTAGTGGTTTGCCCCCGGGGGGTTGTTCTGGAAATGAGCAGTTCTTC. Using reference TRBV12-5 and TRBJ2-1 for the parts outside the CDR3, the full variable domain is DARVTQTPRHKVTEMGQEVTMRCQPILGHNTVFWYRQTMMQGLELLAYFRNRAPLDDSGMPKDRFSAEMPDATLATLKIQPSEPRDSAVYFCASGLPPGGCSGNEQFFGPGTRLTVL.

The DNA for the CDR3 is TGTGCCTGGAGTGTCAGCGGGGGGGCAGGGGAGACCCAGTACTTC. Its protein product is CAWSVSGGAGETQYF. This sequence joins TRBV30 and TRBJ2-5; 10 nucleotides agree with TRBD2. The CDR3 spans 15 residues. CDR1 and CDR2 (germline): GTSNPN, SVGIG (reference sequence). V shed 0 bases and J 5 bases; nucleotides not matched to a gene: 6.

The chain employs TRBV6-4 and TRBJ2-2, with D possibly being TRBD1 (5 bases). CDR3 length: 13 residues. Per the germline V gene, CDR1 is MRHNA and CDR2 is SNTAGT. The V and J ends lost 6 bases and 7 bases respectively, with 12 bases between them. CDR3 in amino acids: CASSLRADGELFF. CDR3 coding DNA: TGTGCCAGCAGCCTCAGGGCGGACGGGGAGCTGTTTTTT.

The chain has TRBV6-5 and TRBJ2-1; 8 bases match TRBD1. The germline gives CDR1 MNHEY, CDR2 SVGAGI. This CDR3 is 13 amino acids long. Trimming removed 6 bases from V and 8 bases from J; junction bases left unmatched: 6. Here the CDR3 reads CASRETGEDEQFF. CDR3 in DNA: TGTGCCAGCAGAGAGACAGGGGAGGATGAGCAGTTCTTC.

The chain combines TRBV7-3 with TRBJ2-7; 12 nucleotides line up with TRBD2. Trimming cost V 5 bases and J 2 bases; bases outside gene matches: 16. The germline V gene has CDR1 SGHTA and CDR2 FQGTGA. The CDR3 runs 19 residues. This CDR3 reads CASSKGTSGPEQPTYEQYF. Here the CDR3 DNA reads TGTGCCAGCAGCAAAGGGACTAGCGGGCCCGAGCAGCCAACCTACGAGCAGTACTTC.

In DNA, the CDR3 is TGTGCCAGCAGCTCCGAACGGACAGGGAACTATGGCTACACCTTC. Its protein is CASSSERTGNYGYTF. The V call is TRBV7-8, the J call TRBJ1-2; TRBD1 matches at 8 bases. The CDR3 contains 15 residues. The germline V gene encodes CDR1 SGHVS and CDR2 FQNEAQ. After removal of 4 bases from V and 2 bases from J, the junction contained 6 bases not matched to a gene.

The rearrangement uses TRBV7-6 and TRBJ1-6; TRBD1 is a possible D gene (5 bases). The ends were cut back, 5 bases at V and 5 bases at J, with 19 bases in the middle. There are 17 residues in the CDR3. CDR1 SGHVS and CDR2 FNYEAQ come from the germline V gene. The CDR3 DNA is TGTGCCAGCAGCCCCTGGGGTGGTGGGGGGAATAATTCACCCCTCCACTTT. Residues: CASSPWGGGGNNSPLHF.

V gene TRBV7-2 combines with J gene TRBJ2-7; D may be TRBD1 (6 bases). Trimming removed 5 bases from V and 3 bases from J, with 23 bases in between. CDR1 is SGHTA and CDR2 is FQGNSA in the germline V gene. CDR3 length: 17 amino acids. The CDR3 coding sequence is TGTGCCAGCAGCCCACGCCCAGGGGTCATCGTAAGCTACGAGCAGTACTTC. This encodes CASSPRPGVIVSYEQYF.

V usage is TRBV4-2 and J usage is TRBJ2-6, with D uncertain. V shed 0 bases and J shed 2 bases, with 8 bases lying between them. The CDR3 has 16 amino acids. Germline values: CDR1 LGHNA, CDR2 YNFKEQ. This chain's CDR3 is CASSQDSSPGANVLTF. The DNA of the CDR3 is TGTGCCAGCAGCCAAGATTCGAGTCCTGGGGCCAACGTCCTGACTTTC.

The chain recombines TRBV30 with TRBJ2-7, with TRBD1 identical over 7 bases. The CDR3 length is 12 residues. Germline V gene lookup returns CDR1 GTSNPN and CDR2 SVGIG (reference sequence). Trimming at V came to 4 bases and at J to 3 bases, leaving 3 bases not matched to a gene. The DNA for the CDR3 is TGTGCCTGGACCAACAGGGGCTACGAGCAGTACTTC. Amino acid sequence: CAWTNRGYEQYF.

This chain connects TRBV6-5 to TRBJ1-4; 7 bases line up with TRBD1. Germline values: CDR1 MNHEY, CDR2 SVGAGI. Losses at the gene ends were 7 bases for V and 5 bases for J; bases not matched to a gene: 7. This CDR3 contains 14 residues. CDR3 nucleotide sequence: TGTGCCAGCAAGAGGACAGGAGGGAATGAAAAACTGTTTTTT. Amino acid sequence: CASKRTGGNEKLFF.

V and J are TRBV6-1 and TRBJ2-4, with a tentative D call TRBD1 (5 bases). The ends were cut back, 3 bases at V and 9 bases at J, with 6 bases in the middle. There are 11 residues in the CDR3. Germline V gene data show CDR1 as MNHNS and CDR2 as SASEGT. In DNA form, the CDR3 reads TGTGCCAGCAGTGACAGGGCCATTCAGTACTTC. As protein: CASSDRAIQYF.

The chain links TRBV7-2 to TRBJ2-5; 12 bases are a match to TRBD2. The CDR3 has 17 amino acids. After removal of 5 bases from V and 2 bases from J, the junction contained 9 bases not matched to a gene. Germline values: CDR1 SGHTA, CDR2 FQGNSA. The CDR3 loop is CASSPRRGLAGQETQYF. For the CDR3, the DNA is TGTGCCAGCAGCCCTAGGAGGGGACTAGCGGGTCAAGAGACCCAGTACTTC.

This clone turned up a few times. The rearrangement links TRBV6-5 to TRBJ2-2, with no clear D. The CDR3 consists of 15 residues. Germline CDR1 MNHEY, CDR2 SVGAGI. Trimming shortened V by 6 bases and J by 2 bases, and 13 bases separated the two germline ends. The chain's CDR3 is CASRESAHNTGELFF. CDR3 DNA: TGTGCCAGCAGGGAGTCAGCCCACAACACCGGGGAGCTGTTTTTT.

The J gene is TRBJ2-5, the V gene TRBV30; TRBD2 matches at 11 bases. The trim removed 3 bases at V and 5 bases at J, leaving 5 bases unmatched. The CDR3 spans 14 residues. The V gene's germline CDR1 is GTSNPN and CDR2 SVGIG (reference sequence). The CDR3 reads CAWSSGLAAETQYF. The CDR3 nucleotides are TGTGCCTGGAGCTCGGGACTAGCGGCGGAGACCCAGTACTTC. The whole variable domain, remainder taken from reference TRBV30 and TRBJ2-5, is SQTIHQWPATLVQPVGSPLSLECTVEGTSNPNLYWYRQAAGRGLQLLFYSVGIGQISSEVPQNLSASRPQDRQFILSSKKLLLSDSGFYLCAWSSGLAAETQYFGPGTRLLVL.

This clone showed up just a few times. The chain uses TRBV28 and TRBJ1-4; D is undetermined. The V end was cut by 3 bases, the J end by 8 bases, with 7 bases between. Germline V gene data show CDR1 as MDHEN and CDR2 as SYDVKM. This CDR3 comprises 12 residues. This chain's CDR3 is CASSLRREKLFF. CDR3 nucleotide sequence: TGTGCCAGCAGTTTGAGGAGGGAAAAACTGTTTTTT.

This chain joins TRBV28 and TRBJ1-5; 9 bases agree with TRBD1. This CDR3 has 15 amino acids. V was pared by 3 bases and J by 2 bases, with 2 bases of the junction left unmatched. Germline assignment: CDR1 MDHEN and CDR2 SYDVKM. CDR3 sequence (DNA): TGTGCCAGCAGTTTGACAGGGGGTGGCAATCAGCCCCAGCATTTT. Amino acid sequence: CASSLTGGGNQPQHF.

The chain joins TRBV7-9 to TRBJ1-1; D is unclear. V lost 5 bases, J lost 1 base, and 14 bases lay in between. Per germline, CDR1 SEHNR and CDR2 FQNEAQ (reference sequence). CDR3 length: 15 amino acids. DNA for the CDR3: TGTGCCAGCAGCCCTATAGGCAGAGGGAACACTGAAGCTTTCTTT. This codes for CASSPIGRGNTEAFF.

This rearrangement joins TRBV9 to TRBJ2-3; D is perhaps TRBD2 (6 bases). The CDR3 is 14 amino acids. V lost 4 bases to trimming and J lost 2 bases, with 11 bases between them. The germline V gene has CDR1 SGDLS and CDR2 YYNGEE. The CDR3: CASSRLVHTDTQYF. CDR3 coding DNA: TGTGCCAGCAGCCGACTAGTCCACACAGATACGCAGTATTTT.

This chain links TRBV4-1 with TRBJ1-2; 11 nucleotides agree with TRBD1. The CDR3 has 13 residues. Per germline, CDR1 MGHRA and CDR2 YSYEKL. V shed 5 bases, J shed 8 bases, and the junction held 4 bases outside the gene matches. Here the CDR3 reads CASSGQGARGYTF. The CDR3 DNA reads TGCGCCAGCAGCGGACAGGGGGCGCGGGGCTACACCTTC.

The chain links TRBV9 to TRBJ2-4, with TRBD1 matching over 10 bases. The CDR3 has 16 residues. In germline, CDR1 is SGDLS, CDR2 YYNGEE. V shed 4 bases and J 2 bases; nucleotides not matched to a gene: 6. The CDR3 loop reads CASSTGQGDTKNIQYF. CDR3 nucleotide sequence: TGTGCCAGCAGCACCGGACAGGGGGACACCAAAAACATTCAGTACTTC. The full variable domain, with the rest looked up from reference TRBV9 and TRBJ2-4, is DSGVTQTPKHLITATGQRVTLRCSPRSGDLSVYWYQQSLDQGLQFLIQYYNGEERAKGNILERFSAQQFPDLHSELNLSSLELGDSALYFCASSTGQGDTKNIQYFGAGTRLSVL.

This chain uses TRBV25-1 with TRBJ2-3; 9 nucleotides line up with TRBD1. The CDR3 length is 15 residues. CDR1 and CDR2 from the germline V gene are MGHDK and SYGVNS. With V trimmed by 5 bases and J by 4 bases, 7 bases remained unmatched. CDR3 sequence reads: CASSKDRGSADTQYF. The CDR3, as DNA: TGTGCCAGCAGTAAGGACAGGGGTTCCGCAGATACGCAGTATTTT.

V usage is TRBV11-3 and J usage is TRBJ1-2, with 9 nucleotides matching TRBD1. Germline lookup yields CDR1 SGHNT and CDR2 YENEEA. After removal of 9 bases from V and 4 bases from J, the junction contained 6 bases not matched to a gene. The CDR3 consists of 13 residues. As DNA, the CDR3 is TGTGCCAGTTCACAGGGGGCTGGCTATGGCTACACCTTC. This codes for CASSQGAGYGYTF.

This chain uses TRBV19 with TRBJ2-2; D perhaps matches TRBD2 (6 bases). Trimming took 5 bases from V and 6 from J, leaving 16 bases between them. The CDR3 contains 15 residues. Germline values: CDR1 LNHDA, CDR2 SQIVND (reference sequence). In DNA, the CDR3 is TGTGCCAGTAGTGACGGGGGAACACTGGCCGGGGAGCTGTTTTTT. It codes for CASSDGGTLAGELFF. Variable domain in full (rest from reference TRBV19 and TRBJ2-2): DGGITQSPKYLFRKEGQNVTLSCEQNLNHDAMYWYRQDPGQGLRLIYYSQIVNDFQKGDIAEGYSVSREKKESFPLTVTSAQKNPTAFYLCASSDGGTLAGELFFGEGSRLTVL.

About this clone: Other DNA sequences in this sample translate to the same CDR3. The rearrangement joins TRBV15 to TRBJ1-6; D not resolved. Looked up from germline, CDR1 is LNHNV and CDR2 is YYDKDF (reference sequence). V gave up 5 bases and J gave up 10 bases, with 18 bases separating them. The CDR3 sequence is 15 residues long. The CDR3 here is CATSETRLRNSPLHF. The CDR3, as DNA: TGTGCCACCAGCGAGACACGATTGCGTAACTCACCCCTCCACTTT.